The TCR beta chain under discussion was sequenced for a study of vaccination and CD4 T cells after COVID-19. From germline, CDR1 is SGHAT and CDR2 FQDESV (reference sequence). V was pared by 1 base and J by 9 bases, with 11 bases of the junction left unmatched. The CDR3 is 17 residues long. The treatment was: approximately nine-day PBMC culture with coronavirus spike peptide pools or control peptides (ViraFEST assay). ViraFEST grew antigen-specific T cells using peptide pools, then sequenced TCRs. Every well contained over 1.5 million PBMCs, which were grown with around 9.4 IU/ml IL-2 and 9 to 10 ug/ml peptide pools. Sequenced with the Oncomine TCR Beta short-read assay was DNA taken from cultured CD4+ T cells. TCRdb re-derived calls from the PCR reads in MiXCR, one entry per CDR3 protein. The table has around 15,000 distinct CDR3 sequences, 63% seen once. This clonotype was recorded only once. Antigen unknown.

This TCR was sampled from a human donor who had recovered from COVID-19. This chain uses TRBV11-1 with TRBJ2-1; 11 nucleotides match TRBD2. Sequenced input: CD4+ T cells from blood, cultured in vitro. In DNA form, the CDR3 reads TGTGCCAGCAGCTTAGGGCCTAGCGGGGGGTTTTCCGGTGAGCAGTTCTTC. It specifies CASSLGPSGGFSGEQFF.